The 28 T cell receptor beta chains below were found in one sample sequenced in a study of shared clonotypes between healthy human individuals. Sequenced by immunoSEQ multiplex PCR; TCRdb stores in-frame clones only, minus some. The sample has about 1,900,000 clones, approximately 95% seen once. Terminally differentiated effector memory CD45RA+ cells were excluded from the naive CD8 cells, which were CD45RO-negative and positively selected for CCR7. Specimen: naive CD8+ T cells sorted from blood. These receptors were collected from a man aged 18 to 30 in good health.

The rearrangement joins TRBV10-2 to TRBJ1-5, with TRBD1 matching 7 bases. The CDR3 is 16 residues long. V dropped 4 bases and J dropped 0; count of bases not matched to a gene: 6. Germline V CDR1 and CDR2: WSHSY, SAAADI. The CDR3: CASSGTGPYSNQPQHF. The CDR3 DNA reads TGCGCCAGCAGTGGGACAGGACCATATAGCAATCAGCCCCAGCATTTT.

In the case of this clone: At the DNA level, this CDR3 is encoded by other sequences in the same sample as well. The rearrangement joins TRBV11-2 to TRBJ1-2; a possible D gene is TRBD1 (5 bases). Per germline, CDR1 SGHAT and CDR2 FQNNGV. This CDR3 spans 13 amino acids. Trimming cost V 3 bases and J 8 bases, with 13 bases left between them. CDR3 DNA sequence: TGTGCCAGCAGCTTGGTCCGGGGGGACGGCTACACCTTC. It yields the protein CASSLVRGDGYTF.

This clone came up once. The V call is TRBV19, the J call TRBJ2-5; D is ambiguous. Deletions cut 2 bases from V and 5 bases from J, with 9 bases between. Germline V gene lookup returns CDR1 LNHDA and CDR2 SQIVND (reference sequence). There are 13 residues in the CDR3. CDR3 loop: CASSIHGPETQYF. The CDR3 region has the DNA TGTGCCAGTAGTATACACGGACCGGAGACCCAGTACTTC.

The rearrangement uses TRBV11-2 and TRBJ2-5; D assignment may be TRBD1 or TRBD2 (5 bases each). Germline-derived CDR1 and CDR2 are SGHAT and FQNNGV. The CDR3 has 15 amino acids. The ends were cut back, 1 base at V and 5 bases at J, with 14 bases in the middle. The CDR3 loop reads CASSLVSGHLETQYF. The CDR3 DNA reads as TGTGCCAGCAGCTTAGTTTCGGGGCATTTGGAGACCCAGTACTTC. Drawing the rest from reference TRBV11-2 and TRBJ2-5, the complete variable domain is EAGVAQSPRYKIIEKRQSVAFWCNPISGHATLYWYQQILGQGPKLLIQFQNNGVVDDSQLPKDRFSAERLKGVDSTLKIQPAKLEDSAVYLCASSLVSGHLETQYFGPGTRLLVL.

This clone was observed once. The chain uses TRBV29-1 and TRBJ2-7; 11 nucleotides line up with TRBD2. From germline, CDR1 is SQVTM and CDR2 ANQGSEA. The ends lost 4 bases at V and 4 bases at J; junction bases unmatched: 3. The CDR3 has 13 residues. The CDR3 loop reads CSVAPSGGYEQYF. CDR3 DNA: TGCAGCGTTGCTCCTAGCGGGGGGTACGAGCAGTACTTC.

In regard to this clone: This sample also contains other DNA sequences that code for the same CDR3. CDR3 DNA sequence: TGTGCCAGCAGCTTAGGACTAGCGGGAGACACAGATACGCAGTATTTT. Its translation: CASSLGLAGDTDTQYF. The chain recombines TRBV5-4 with TRBJ2-3; 13 bases map to TRBD2. The CDR3 length is 16 residues. V shed 2 bases, J shed 2 bases, and the junction held 2 bases outside the gene matches. The germline CDR1 and CDR2 sequences are SGHNT and YYREEE (reference sequence).

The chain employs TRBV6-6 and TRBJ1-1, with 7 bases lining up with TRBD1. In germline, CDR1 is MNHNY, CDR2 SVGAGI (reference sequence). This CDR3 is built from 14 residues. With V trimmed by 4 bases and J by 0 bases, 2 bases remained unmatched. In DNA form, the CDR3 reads TGTGCCAGCAGTTTGACAGGGCTGAACACTGAAGCTTTCTTT. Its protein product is CASSLTGLNTEAFF.

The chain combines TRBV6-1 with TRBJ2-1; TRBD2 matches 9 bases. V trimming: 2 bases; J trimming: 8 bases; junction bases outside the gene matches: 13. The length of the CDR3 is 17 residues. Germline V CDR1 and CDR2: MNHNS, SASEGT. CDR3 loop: CASSEYLASGESDEQFF. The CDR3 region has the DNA TGTGCCAGCAGTGAATACCTGGCTAGCGGGGAAAGCGATGAGCAGTTCTTC.

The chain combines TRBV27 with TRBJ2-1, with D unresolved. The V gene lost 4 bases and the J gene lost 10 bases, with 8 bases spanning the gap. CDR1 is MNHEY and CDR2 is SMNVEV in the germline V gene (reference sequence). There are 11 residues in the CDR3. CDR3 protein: CASSSTGEQFF. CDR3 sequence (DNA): TGTGCCAGCAGTTCTACGGGCGAGCAGTTCTTC.

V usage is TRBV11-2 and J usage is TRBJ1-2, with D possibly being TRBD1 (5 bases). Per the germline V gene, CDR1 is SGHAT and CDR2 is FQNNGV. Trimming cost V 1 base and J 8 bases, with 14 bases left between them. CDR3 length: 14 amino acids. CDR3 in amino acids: CASSLGQTFGGYTF. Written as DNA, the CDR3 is TGTGCCAGCAGCTTAGGACAGACCTTTGGGGGCTACACCTTC.

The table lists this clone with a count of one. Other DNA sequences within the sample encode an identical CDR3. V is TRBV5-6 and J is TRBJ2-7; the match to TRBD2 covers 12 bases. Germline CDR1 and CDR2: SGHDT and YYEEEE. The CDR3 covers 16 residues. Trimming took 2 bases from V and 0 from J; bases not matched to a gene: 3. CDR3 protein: CASSLGLAGLSYEQYF. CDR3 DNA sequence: TGTGCCAGCAGCTTAGGACTAGCGGGGCTCTCCTACGAGCAGTACTTC. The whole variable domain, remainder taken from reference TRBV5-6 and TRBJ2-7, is DAGVTQSPTHLIKTRGQQVTLRCSPKSGHDTVSWYQQALGQGPQFIFQYYEEEERQRGNFPDRFSGHQFPNYSSELNVNALLLGDSALYLCASSLGLAGLSYEQYFGPGTRLTVT.

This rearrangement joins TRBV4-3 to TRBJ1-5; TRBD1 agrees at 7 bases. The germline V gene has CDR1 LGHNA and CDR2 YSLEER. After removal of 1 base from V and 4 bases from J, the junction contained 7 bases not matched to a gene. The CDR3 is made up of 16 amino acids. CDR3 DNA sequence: TGCGCCAGCAGCCAAGGGATACAGGGGATGAATCAGCCCCAGCATTTT. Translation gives CASSQGIQGMNQPQHF.

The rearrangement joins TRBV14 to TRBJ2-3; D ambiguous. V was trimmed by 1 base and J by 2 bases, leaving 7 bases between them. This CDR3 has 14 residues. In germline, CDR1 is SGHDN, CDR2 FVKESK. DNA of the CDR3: TGTGCCAGCAGCCAAGTGTCCACCACAGATACGCAGTATTTT. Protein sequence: CASSQVSTTDTQYF.

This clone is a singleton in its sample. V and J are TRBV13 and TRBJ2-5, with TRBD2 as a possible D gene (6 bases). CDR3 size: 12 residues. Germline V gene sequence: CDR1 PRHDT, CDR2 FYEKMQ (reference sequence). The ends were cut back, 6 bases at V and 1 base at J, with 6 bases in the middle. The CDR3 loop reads CASSSGQETQYF. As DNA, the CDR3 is TGTGCCAGCAGTAGCGGCCAAGAGACCCAGTACTTC. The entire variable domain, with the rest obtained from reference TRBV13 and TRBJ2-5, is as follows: AAGVIQSPRHLIKEKRETATLKCYPIPRHDTVYWYQQGPGQDPQFLISFYEKMQSDKGSIPDRFSAQQFSDYHSELNMSSLELGDSALYFCASSSGQETQYFGPGTRLLVL.

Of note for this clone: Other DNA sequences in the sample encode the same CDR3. The CDR3: CASSLGRNYGYTF. CDR3 sequence (DNA): TGTGCCAGCAGTCTCGGACGGAATTATGGCTACACCTTC. The genes are TRBV27 and TRBJ1-2; D is undetermined. The CDR3 totals 13 residues. Germline CDR1 MNHEY, CDR2 SMNVEV (reference sequence). Trimming stripped 5 bases from V and 5 bases from J, with 12 bases between.

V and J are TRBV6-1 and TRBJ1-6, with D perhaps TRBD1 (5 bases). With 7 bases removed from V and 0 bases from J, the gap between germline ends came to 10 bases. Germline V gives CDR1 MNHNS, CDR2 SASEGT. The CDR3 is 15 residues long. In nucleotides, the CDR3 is TGTGCCAGCAAAGACAGCCTCTCCTATAATTCACCCCTCCACTTT. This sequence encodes CASKDSLSYNSPLHF.

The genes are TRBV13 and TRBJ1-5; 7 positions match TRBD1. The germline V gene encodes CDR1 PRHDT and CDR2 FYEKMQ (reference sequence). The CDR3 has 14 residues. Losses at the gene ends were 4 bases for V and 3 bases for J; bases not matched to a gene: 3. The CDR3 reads CASSSGTVNQPQHF. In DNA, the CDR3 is TGTGCCAGCAGCTCCGGGACAGTCAATCAGCCCCAGCATTTT.

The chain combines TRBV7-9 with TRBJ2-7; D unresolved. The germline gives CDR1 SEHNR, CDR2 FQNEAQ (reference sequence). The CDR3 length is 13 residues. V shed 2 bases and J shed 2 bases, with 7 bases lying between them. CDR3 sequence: CASSLPSAYEQYF. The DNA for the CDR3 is TGTGCCAGCAGCTTACCGTCGGCCTACGAGCAGTACTTC.

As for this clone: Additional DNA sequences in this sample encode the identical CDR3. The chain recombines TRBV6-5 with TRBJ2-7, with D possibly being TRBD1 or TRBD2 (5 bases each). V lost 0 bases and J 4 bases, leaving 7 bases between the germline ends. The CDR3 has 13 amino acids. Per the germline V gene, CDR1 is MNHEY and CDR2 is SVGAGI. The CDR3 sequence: CASSYSEGYEQYF. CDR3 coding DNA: TGTGCCAGCAGTTACTCAGAGGGGTACGAGCAGTACTTC.

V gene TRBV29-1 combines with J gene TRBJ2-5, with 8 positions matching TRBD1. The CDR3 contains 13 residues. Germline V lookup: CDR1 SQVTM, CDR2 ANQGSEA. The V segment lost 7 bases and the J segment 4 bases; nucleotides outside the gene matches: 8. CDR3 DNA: TGCAGCGGGAGGACAGGGCGCGGAGAGACCCAGTACTTC. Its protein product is CSGRTGRGETQYF. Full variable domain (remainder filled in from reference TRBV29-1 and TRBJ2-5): SAVISQKPSRDICQRGTSLTIQCQVDSQVTMMFWYRQQPGQSLTLIATANQGSEATYESGFVIDKFPISRPNLTFSTLTVSNMSPEDSSIYLCSGRTGRGETQYFGPGTRLLVL.

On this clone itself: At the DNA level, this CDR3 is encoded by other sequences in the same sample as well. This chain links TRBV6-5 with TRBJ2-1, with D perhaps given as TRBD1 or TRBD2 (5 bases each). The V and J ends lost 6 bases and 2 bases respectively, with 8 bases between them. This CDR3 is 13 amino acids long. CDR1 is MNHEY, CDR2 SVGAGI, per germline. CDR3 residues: CASSPGPYNEQFF. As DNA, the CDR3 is TGTGCCAGCAGCCCGGGACCCTACAATGAGCAGTTCTTC.

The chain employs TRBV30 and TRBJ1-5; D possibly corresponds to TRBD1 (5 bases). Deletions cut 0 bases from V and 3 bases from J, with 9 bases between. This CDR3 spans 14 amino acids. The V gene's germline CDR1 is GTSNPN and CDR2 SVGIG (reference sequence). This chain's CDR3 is CAWSVGGANQPQHF. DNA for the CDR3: TGTGCCTGGAGTGTAGGAGGGGCCAATCAGCCCCAGCATTTT.

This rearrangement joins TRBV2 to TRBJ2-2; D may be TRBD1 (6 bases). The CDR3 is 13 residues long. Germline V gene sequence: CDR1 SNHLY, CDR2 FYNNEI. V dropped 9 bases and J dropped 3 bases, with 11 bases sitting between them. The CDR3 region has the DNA TGTGCCAGTGACAGGCGGGACACCGGGGAGCTGTTTTTT. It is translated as CASDRRDTGELFF.

CDR3 bases: TGCGCCAGCAGCCAAGATGTGACTAGCGGGACCAACACCGGGGAGCTGTTTTTT. This sequence encodes CASSQDVTSGTNTGELFF. V and J are TRBV4-3 and TRBJ2-2, with TRBD2 matching over 11 bases. V lost 0 bases to trimming and J lost 2 bases; unmatched junction nucleotides: 5. In germline, CDR1 is LGHNA, CDR2 YSLEER. The CDR3 contains 18 residues.

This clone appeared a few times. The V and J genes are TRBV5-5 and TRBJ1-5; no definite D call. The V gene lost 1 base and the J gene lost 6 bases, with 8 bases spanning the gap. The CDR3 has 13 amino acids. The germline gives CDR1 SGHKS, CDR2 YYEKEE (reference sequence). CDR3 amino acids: CASSLHPGQPQHF. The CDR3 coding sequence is TGTGCCAGCAGCTTGCACCCGGGTCAGCCCCAGCATTTT.

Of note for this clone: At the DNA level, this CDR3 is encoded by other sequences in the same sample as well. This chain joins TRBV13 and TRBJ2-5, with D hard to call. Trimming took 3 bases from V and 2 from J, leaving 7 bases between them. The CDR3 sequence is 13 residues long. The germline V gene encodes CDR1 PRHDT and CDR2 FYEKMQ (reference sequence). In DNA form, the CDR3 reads TGTGCCAGCAGCTTGGACGGGCAAGAGACCCAGTACTTC. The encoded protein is CASSLDGQETQYF. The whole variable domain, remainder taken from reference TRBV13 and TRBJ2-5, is AAGVIQSPRHLIKEKRETATLKCYPIPRHDTVYWYQQGPGQDPQFLISFYEKMQSDKGSIPDRFSAQQFSDYHSELNMSSLELGDSALYFCASSLDGQETQYFGPGTRLLVL.

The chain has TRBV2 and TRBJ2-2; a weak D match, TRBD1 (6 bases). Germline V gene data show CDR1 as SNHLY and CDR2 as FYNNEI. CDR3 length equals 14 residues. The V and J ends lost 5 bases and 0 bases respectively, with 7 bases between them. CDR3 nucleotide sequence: TGTGCCAGCAGTACAGGGCCGAACACCGGGGAGCTGTTTTTT. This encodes CASSTGPNTGELFF.

DNA for the CDR3: TGTGCCAGCAGCCCTTGGACAGGGGGGATGCTCGAGACCCAGTACTTC. This sequence encodes CASSPWTGGMLETQYF. The chain has TRBV9 and TRBJ2-5; 10 bases are a match to TRBD1. From germline, CDR1 is SGDLS and CDR2 YYNGEE. Unmatched junction bases numbered 11, after V lost 4 bases and J lost 5 bases. This CDR3 is built from 16 residues.